One and the same sample provided the 10 T cell receptor beta chains below, sequenced in a study of read filtering for tumor transcriptome and immune sequencing (dated by TCRdb to about 2020). The sample was run on an Illumina HiSeq 4000. TCR libraries were built from about 370 ng RNA with the Immunoverse kit, using molecular barcoded adaptors covering alpha/delta and beta/gamma chains. TCRdb ran its own pipeline on the public reads, namely fastp trimming at Q25 and MiXCR clone calling, and kept in-frame beta chains. Rows are combined by CDR3 protein, so each entry shows the most common genes and DNA. A total of 42,000 or so distinct CDR3 sequences appear in this sample, around an eighth of them only once. Over 25% of the sample comes from the top ten. The specimen sequenced was a population of CD138-negative cells sorted from bone marrow. The cell subset or site label on this specimen signifies: bone marrow mononuclear cells depleted of CD138+ plasma/myeloma cells by negative magnetic selection. The origin of the receptors is a donor aged 40 or older with multiple myeloma.

By share, this clonotype ranks as medium-sized. The rearrangement joins TRBV29-1 to TRBJ2-1; TRBD1 matches 9 bases. The germline gives CDR1 SQVTM, CDR2 ANQGSEA. J was trimmed by 5 bases and V by 5 bases; bases with no gene match: 4. The CDR3 sequence is 13 residues long. Written as DNA, the CDR3 is TGCAGCGTTAGGGACAGGGTCCACAATGAGCAGTTCTTC. Protein product: CSVRDRVHNEQFF.

This clonotype was counted many times. This rearrangement joins TRBV28 to TRBJ2-1; no reliable D call. V was cut by 3 bases and J by 4 bases, with 16 bases left in between. The length of the CDR3 is 16 residues. Germline V gene sequence: CDR1 MDHEN, CDR2 SYDVKM. CDR3 sequence reads: CASSFSDWVGYNEQFF. For the CDR3, the DNA is TGTGCCAGCAGTTTCTCCGACTGGGTCGGATACAATGAGCAGTTCTTC.

This clonotype occurred many times. The chain combines TRBV7-2 with TRBJ2-3; 8 bases match TRBD2. This CDR3 spans 15 amino acids. The germline V gene has CDR1 SGHTA and CDR2 FQGNSA. Trimming took 4 bases from V and 4 from J; bases not matched to a gene: 7. DNA of the CDR3: TGTGCCAGCAGCTCGCCTCCGGGACTAGCAGATACGCAGTATTTT. Translating it yields CASSSPPGLADTQYF. The full variable domain, completed using reference TRBV7-2 and TRBJ2-3, is GAGVSQSPSNKVTEKGKDVELRCDPISGHTALYWYRQSLGQGLEFLIYFQGNSAPDKSGLPSDRFSAERTGGSVSTLTIQRTQQEDSAVYLCASSSPPGLADTQYFGPGTRLTVL.

This clonotype was picked up a small number of times. V usage is TRBV15 and J usage is TRBJ1-1; D is unresolved. The germline gives CDR1 LNHNV, CDR2 YYDKDF (reference sequence). Trimming stripped 4 bases from V and 7 bases from J, with 10 bases between. The CDR3 is 12 residues long. CDR3 in DNA: TGTGCCACCAGCACGGACGGCCTTGAAGCTTTCTTT. Amino acid sequence: CATSTDGLEAFF.

This clonotype has at least ten counts. This chain joins TRBV6-1 and TRBJ2-1, with D tentatively TRBD2 (5 bases). This CDR3 comprises 13 residues. Between the trimmed V and J ends, which lost 7 bases and 8 bases, there was a span of 15 bases. The V gene's germline CDR1 is MNHNS and CDR2 SASEGT. CDR3 sequence: CASTFRGVDEQFF. DNA of the CDR3: TGTGCCAGCACCTTTCGGGGAGTGGATGAGCAGTTCTTC.

This clonotype has a count of ten or more. The CDR3 here is CSARTDFEKLFF. The DNA for the CDR3 is TGCAGTGCTAGGACAGATTTTGAAAAACTGTTTTTT. The chain uses TRBV20-1 and TRBJ1-4, with a possible D match to TRBD1 (5 bases). V shed 3 bases and J shed 7 bases, with 9 bases lying between them. The CDR3 has 12 amino acids. Per germline, CDR1 DFQATT and CDR2 SNEGSKA (reference sequence).

This clonotype has a count of ten or more. This chain joins TRBV5-1 and TRBJ2-1; 7 bases agree with TRBD2. The V and J ends lost 0 bases and 0 bases, in that order; junction bases with no gene match: 9. CDR1 and CDR2 (germline): SGHRS, YFSETQ. The CDR3 is made up of 18 amino acids. The CDR3 DNA follows: TGCGCCAGCAGCTTGGTGCCTAGCGGACCAAGCTCCTACAATGAGCAGTTCTTC. It codes for CASSLVPSGPSSYNEQFF. The variable domain in full, completed from reference TRBV5-1 and TRBJ2-1, reads KAGVTQTPRYLIKTRGQQVTLSCSPISGHRSVSWYQQTPGQGLQFLFEYFSETQRNKGNFPGRFSGRQFSNSRSEMNVSTLELGDSALYLCASSLVPSGPSSYNEQFFGPGTRLTVL.

This clonotype was picked up many times. The rearrangement joins TRBV7-2 to TRBJ2-1; D is unresolved. The CDR3 runs to 15 residues. Germline V lookup: CDR1 SGHTA, CDR2 FQGNSA. V lost 2 bases and J 0 bases, leaving 8 bases between the germline ends. DNA for the CDR3: TGTGCCAGCAGCTTAATCACCAGCTCCTACAATGAGCAGTTCTTC. Encoded protein: CASSLITSSYNEQFF.

J is TRBJ2-1 and V is TRBV6-2 or TRBV6-3, with D perhaps matching TRBD2 (6 bases). Looked up from germline, CDR1 is MNHEY and CDR2 is SVGEGT. CDR3 length: 16 residues. V lost 6 bases to trimming and J lost 5 bases, with 20 bases between them. The CDR3 spells CASRTPLTGAHNEQFF. CDR3 DNA: TGTGCCAGCAGGACCCCCTTAACGGGAGCCCACAATGAGCAGTTCTTC.

To note about this clonotype: It may be a read error: a sequence one base away is much more abundant. The conserved phenylalanine or tryptophan normally closing the CDR3 is absent here, so this likely arose from a read error. The chain couples TRBV4-3 to TRBJ2-5, with 13 bases that match TRBD2. V gave up 5 bases and J gave up 5 bases; unmatched junction bases: 8. The CDR3 runs 16 residues. Germline assignment: CDR1 LGHNA and CDR2 YSLEER. The CDR3 region has the DNA TGCGCCAGCAGCGCCCGGACTAGCGGGAGCAGGGAGACCCAGTACCTC. It translates to CASSARTSGSRETQYL.